The rows below give T cell receptor beta chains drawn from one sample of a study of blood T cell repertoires in COVID-19. TCRdb's copy holds only in-frame clones and misses some; the assay was immunoSEQ multiplex PCR. The sample has approximately 360,000 clones; almost 90% are singletons. Source material: peripheral blood. These receptors all come from a man aged 18-30 years with active or convalescent COVID-19. Both conserved end residues are part of each CDR3. The order of the fields is V gene, J gene, D gene, CDR3 length, clone size, CDR3 protein, CDR3 DNA. A D gene is named only where the DNA matches it firmly. The size field is filled for only some rows; it gives once, few, many or a size class.

V: TRBV2
J: TRBJ2-3
D: -
length: 12
size: -
CDR3: CASSPRLDTQYF
DNA: TGTGCCAGCAGTCCGAGGTTGGATACGCAGTATTTT

V: TRBV6-2/TRBV6-3
J: TRBJ1-2
D: TRBD1
length: 14
size: -
CDR3: CASSYAGTGYGYTF
DNA: TGTGCCAGCAGTTATGCCGGGACAGGGTATGGCTACACCTTC

V: TRBV9
J: TRBJ2-7
D: TRBD1
length: 15
size: -
CDR3: CASSGTGTGPYEQYF
DNA: TGTGCCAGCAGCGGAACCGGGACAGGCCCCTACGAGCAGTACTTC

V: TRBV2
J: TRBJ1-2
D: -
length: 13
size: -
CDR3: CASRRTGNYGYTF
DNA: TGTGCCAGCAGGCGGACGGGAAACTATGGCTACACCTTC

V: TRBV5-5
J: TRBJ1-2
D: -
length: 14
size: -
CDR3: CASSLAQFNYGYTF
DNA: TGTGCCAGCAGCTTGGCCCAGTTTAACTATGGCTACACCTTC

V: TRBV7-2
J: TRBJ1-6
D: -
length: 14
size: -
CDR3: CASSPQGSNSPLHF
DNA: TGTGCCAGCTCACCACAGGGATCCAATTCACCCCTCCACTTT

V: TRBV28
J: TRBJ1-1
D: -
length: 14
size: -
CDR3: CASSFGMSYTEAFF
DNA: TGTGCCAGCAGTTTCGGGATGAGTTACACTGAAGCTTTCTTT

V: TRBV7-2
J: TRBJ1-2
D: -
length: 17
size: -
CDR3: CASSLRGRQVPNYGYTF
DNA: TGTGCCAGCAGCTTACGGGGTCGCCAGGTACCTAACTATGGCTACACCTTC

V: TRBV28
J: TRBJ2-1
D: TRBD2
length: 15
size: -
CDR3: CASRPSVGGAGEQFF
DNA: TGTGCCAGCAGGCCCTCCGTCGGGGGGGCAGGTGAGCAGTTCTTC

V: TRBV7-9
J: TRBJ2-7
D: TRBD1
length: 14
size: -
CDR3: CASSPRTGGYEQYF
DNA: TGTGCCAGCAGCCCTAGGACAGGGGGCTACGAGCAGTACTTC

V: TRBV28
J: TRBJ2-3
D: -
length: 16
size: few
CDR3: CASSLGQGPGTDTQYF
DNA: TGTGCCAGCAGTTTGGGGCAGGGGCCTGGCACAGATACGCAGTATTTT

V: TRBV9
J: TRBJ1-6
D: -
length: 14
size: -
CDR3: CASSAGGGTSPLHF
DNA: TGTGCCAGCAGCGCCGGTGGCGGCACCTCACCCCTCCACTTT

V: TRBV18
J: TRBJ2-3
D: TRBD1
length: 17
size: -
CDR3: CASSQTGTGAFTDTQYF
DNA: TGTGCCAGCTCACAAACCGGGACAGGGGCCTTCACAGATACGCAGTATTTT

V: TRBV19
J: TRBJ1-5
D: TRBD1
length: 16
size: -
CDR3: CASSRDRGDGNQPQHF
DNA: TGTGCCAGTAGCCGGGACAGGGGAGATGGCAATCAGCCCCAGCATTTT

V: TRBV3-1/TRBV3-2
J: TRBJ2-3
D: TRBD2
length: 16
size: -
CDR3: CASSQRAGGFTDTQYF
DNA: TGTGCCAGCAGCCAACGCGCGGGAGGTTTCACAGATACGCAGTATTTT

V: TRBV19
J: TRBJ1-1
D: -
length: 13
size: -
CDR3: CASHLWGDTEAFF
DNA: TGTGCCAGTCATTTGTGGGGGGACACTGAAGCTTTCTTT

V: TRBV27
J: TRBJ2-5
D: -
length: 16
size: -
CDR3: CASSLMTGVARETQYF
DNA: TGTGCCAGCAGTTTAATGACCGGAGTTGCGCGAGAGACCCAGTACTTC

V: TRBV4-2
J: TRBJ1-2
D: TRBD1
length: 15
size: -
CDR3: CASSPGTGPFHGYTF
DNA: TGTGCCAGCAGCCCGGGGACAGGGCCCTTCCATGGCTACACCTTC